This is a list of T cell receptor beta chains from one sample in a study of shared clonotypes between healthy human individuals. Using immunoSEQ multiplex PCR, the repertoire was profiled, and TCRdb retains in-frame clones only, with some absent. The sample has roughly 720,000 clones; around 91% are singletons. The sample comprised memory CD8+ T cells from PBMCs. These receptors were collected from a man younger than 35 in good health. Some clones in this sample may be carry-over from other donors' samples. Each CDR3 is given with its conserved first and last residue. A clone size is listed for some rows: how often the clone was seen (once, few, many), or a class if it is expanded.

>TRBJ2-5|TRBV27|NA
CASSSRNREETQYF
>TRBJ2-3|TRBV28|once
CASSREANDRASPDTQYF
>TRBJ2-1|TRBV28|NA
CASSLGSPNEQFF
>TRBJ2-7|TRBV4-1|NA
CASSQEPLTGGRAYEQYF
>TRBJ2-3|TRBV19|NA
CASINQHTDTQYF
>TRBJ2-1|TRBV28|NA
CASSHRLAGKYNEQFF
>TRBJ1-3|TRBV27|once
CASSPLYQNTIYF
>TRBJ1-4|TRBV14|NA
CASSPGQTTNEKLFF
>TRBJ2-1|TRBV7-8|NA
CASTPPRGAYNEQFF
>TRBJ2-7|TRBV4-2|once
CASSQDPDPAYEQYF
>TRBJ2-1|TRBV30|NA
CAWSGELVNPNEQFF
>TRBJ1-1|TRBV29-1|NA
CSVAEAPGAFF
>TRBJ1-3|TRBV2|NA
CASSELAGMSSGNTIYF
>TRBJ2-7|TRBV28|NA
CASSRGRMDEQYF
>TRBJ2-7|TRBV16|NA
CASSTGLAGIYEQYF
>TRBJ2-1|TRBV4-2|NA
CASSQDWGTGGEQFF
>TRBJ2-5|TRBV7-9|NA
CASRPALLLEDLEQETQYF
>TRBJ1-4|TRBV30|many
CAWELDRGEKLFF
>TRBJ2-1|TRBV10-2|NA
CASSDPTLAGDSGNEQFF
>TRBJ1-2|TRBV27|NA
CASSLSVLGVSYGYTF
>TRBJ2-7|TRBV4-1|NA
CASSQDPGANYEQYF
>TRBJ1-1|TRBV16|NA
CASSQWLTGDEATEAFF
>TRBJ1-5|TRBV27|NA
CASSLLGQSLPQPQHF
>TRBJ2-1|TRBV7-2|once
CASRTRTERFYNEQFF
>TRBJ1-4|TRBV4-1|NA
CASSQAKGEEKLFF
>TRBJ2-1|TRBV14|NA
CASSQARTRDHRDEQFF
>TRBJ1-1|TRBV28|NA
CASRNTEAFF
>TRBJ2-7|TRBV18|NA
CASSASEGLAGPSYEQYF
>TRBJ1-6|TRBV28|NA
CASSLNSPLHF
>TRBJ2-7|TRBV28|NA
CASDSGEGGEQYF
>TRBJ1-2|TRBV28|NA
CASAGYYGYTF
>TRBJ2-7|TRBV9|NA
CASSGQGSYEQYF
>TRBJ2-2|TRBV11-2|NA
CASSLGAGGDTGELFF
>TRBJ1-1|TRBV14|NA
CASSQGFGRQVRNTEAFF
>TRBJ1-1|TRBV5-1|few
CASSLVLNTEAFF
>TRBJ2-7|TRBV9|NA
CASSASLGTISEQYF
>TRBJ1-2|TRBV27|NA
CASSFAGSYGYTF
>TRBJ2-7|TRBV27|NA
CASSWQAGPYEQYF
>TRBJ2-2|TRBV5-4|NA
CASSLGEGLDTGELFF
>TRBJ2-1|TRBV19|NA
CASSIGTRNEQFF
>TRBJ1-4|TRBV9|NA
CASSVAGRGDEKLFF
>TRBJ2-2|TRBV5-1|once
CASSPWIGELFF
>TRBJ2-2|TRBV6-7|NA
CASPGGGQPNTGELFF
>TRBJ1-1|TRBV6-5|NA
CASSPDSPKGAFF
>TRBJ1-1|TRBV27|NA
CASRPQRIRRNTEAFF
>TRBJ1-4|TRBV20-1|NA
CSARDGGLFF
>TRBJ2-2|TRBV28|NA
CASSISPDGENTGELFF
>TRBJ2-5|TRBV5-1|NA
CASSLGGQGETQYF
>TRBJ2-7|TRBV7-8|NA
CASGQGRDEQYF
>TRBJ2-7|TRBV6-1|NA
CASSDFGGGSSYEQYF
>TRBJ2-3|TRBV6-5|NA
CASRTGTDTQYF
>TRBJ1-1|TRBV6-4|NA
CASSRTVNTEAFF
>TRBJ2-5|TRBV7-8|once
CASSQRLGTETQYF